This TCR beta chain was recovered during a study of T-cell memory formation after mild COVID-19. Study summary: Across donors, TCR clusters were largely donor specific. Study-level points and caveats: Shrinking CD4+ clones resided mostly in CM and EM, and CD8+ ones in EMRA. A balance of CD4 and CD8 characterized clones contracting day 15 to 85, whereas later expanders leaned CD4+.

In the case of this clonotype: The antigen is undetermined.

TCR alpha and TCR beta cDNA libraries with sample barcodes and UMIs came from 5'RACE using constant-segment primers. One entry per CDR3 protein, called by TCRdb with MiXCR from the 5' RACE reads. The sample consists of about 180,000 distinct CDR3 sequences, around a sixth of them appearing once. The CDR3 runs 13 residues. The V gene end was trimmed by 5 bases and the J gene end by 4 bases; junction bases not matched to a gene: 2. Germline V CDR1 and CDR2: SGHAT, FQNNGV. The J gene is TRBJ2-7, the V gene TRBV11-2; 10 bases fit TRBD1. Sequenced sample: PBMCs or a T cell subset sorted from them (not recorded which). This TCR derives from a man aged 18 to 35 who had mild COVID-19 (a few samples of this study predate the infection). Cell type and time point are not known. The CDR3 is CASSQDRGYEQYF. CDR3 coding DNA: TGTGCCAGCAGCCAGGACAGGGGGTACGAGCAGTACTTC.